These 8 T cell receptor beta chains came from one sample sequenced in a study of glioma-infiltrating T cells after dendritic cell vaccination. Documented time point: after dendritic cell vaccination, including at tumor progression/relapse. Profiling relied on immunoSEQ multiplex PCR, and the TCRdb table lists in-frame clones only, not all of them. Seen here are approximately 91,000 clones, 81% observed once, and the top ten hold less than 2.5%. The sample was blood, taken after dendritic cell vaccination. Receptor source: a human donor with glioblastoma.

Here the CDR3 reads CASRAGRGDGYTF. The CDR3 nucleotides read TGCGCCAGCAGGGCTGGGAGGGGAGATGGCTACACCTTC. The chain is built from TRBV10-1 and TRBJ1-2; possibly TRBD1 for D (5 bases). Per germline, CDR1 WNHNN and CDR2 SYGVQD (reference sequence). V dropped 6 bases and J dropped 6 bases, with 14 bases sitting between them. The CDR3 sequence is 13 residues long.

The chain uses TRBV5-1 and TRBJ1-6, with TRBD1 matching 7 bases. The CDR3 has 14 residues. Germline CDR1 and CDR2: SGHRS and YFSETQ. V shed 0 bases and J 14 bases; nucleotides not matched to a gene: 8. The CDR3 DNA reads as TGCGCCAGCAGCTTGGAGGGGGCGGCGTTGGCCCTCCACTTT. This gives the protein CASSLEGAALALHF.

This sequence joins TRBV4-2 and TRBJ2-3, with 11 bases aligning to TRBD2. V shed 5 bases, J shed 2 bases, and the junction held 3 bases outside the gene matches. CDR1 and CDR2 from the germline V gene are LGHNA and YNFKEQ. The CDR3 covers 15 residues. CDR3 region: CASSLTSGNTDTQYF. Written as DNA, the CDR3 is TGTGCCAGCAGCTTGACTAGCGGGAACACAGATACGCAGTATTTT.

CDR3 bases: TGCGCCAGCAGTGATTCGACTCTAGGAGGGCCCGGGGAGCTGTTTTTT. It specifies CASSDSTLGGPGELFF. The rearrangement links TRBV10-1 to TRBJ2-2, with D possibly being TRBD2 (6 bases). Per germline, CDR1 WNHNN and CDR2 SYGVQD (reference sequence). The CDR3 sequence is 16 residues long. V was cut by 3 bases and J by 6 bases, with 17 bases left in between.

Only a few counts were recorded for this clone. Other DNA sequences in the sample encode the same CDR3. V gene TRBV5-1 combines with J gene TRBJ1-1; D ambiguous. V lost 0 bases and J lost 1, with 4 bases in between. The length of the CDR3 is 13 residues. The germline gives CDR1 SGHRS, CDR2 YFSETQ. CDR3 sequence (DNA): TGCGCCAGCAGCTTGGAAGCGAACACTGAAGCTTTCTTT. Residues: CASSLEANTEAFF. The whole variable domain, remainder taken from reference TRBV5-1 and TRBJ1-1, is KAGVTQTPRYLIKTRGQQVTLSCSPISGHRSVSWYQQTPGQGLQFLFEYFSETQRNKGNFPGRFSGRQFSNSRSEMNVSTLELGDSALYLCASSLEANTEAFFGQGTRLTVV.

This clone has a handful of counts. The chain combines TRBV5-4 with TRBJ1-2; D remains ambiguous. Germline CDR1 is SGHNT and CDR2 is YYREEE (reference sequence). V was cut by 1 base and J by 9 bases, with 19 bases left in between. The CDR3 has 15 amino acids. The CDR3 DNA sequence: TGTGCCAGCAGCTTGCCTCCCGTACGGGGAGTCAGCTACACCTTC. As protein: CASSLPPVRGVSYTF.

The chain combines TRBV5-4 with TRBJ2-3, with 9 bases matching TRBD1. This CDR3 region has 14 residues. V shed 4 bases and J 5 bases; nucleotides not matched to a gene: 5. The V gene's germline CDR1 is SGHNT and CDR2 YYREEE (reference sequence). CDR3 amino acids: CASSTGTGRDTQYF. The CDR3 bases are TGTGCCAGCAGCACCGGGACAGGGCGAGATACGCAGTATTTT.

CDR3: CASSPEQVGEQYV. CDR3 bases: TGTGCCAGCTCCCCCGAGCAGGTCGGGGAGCAGTACGTC. The rearrangement uses TRBV18 and TRBJ2-7; no firm D call. The CDR3 has 13 amino acids. Germline-derived CDR1 and CDR2 are KGHSH and LQKENI. V gave up 6 bases and J gave up 7 bases, with 16 bases separating them.